The clone carrying this T cell receptor (beta chain) showed up just a few times. Its specificity is unknown. These data belong to a study of STAT5B mutations in CD4+ large granular lymphocyte leukemia. The study, taken as a whole, reports: No patients shared main leukemic clonotypes, though about 25% appeared at low frequency elsewhere. Data were not HLA-matched across samples.

The germline CDR1 and CDR2 sequences are SGHDT and YYEEEE. The CDR3 is 16 amino acids. V dropped 0 bases and J dropped 2 bases, with 14 bases sitting between them. Clones were sequenced by immunoSEQ multiplex PCR, and TCRdb holds only the in-frame ones, with some missing. The data hold roughly 40,000 clones, with approximately 84% observed a single time. Sequencing was done on a sample of CD4+ T cells from blood buffy coats. This clonotype was obtained from a human donor in good health. The chain employs TRBV5-6 and TRBJ2-5; D is possibly TRBD1 (5 bases). CDR3 sequence: CASSLVIVGLQETQYF. In DNA, the CDR3 is TGTGCCAGCAGCTTGGTGATAGTGGGGCTTCAAGAGACCCAGTACTTC.